Each of the 8 T cell receptor beta chains below was sequenced from the same sample in a study of CD8 T cells in Susac syndrome. Random hexamers primed reverse transcription of about 0.5 to 1 ug RNA. TCRdb reprocessed the immunoSEQ multiplex PCR reads with MiXCR, giving one entry per CDR3 protein. The sample lists some 240,000 distinct CDR3 sequences, 95% to 97% occurring once. The sequencing sample was made of CD4+ T cells from PBMCs. Source of these receptors: a human donor with Susac syndrome.

The chain combines TRBV29-1 with TRBJ1-2; D not resolved. The CDR3 covers 12 residues. Germline V gives CDR1 SQVTM, CDR2 ANQGSEA. Between the trimmed V and J ends, which lost 1 base and 3 bases, there was a span of 6 bases. CDR3 coding DNA: TGCAGCGTTGAAGGGTCGGACTATGGCTACACCTTC. Its translation: CSVEGSDYGYTF.

The chain links TRBV14 to TRBJ2-6; possibly TRBD1 for D (6 bases). The CDR3 totals 19 residues. V lost 2 bases and J lost 1, with 18 bases in between. Germline V gene lookup returns CDR1 SGHDN and CDR2 FVKESK. The CDR3 protein is CASSQRFGTSLSGANVLTF. In DNA, the CDR3 is TGTGCCAGCAGCCAAAGGTTCGGGACATCCTTATCTGGGGCCAACGTCCTGACTTTC.

The chain couples TRBV20-1 to TRBJ1-2, with TRBD1 matching 9 bases. V was pared by 0 bases and J by 5 bases, with 7 bases of the junction left unmatched. The CDR3 is made up of 15 amino acids. Germline-derived CDR1 and CDR2 are DFQATT and SNEGSKA (reference sequence). The CDR3 sequence is CSARDNGQGLYGYTF. CDR3 DNA sequence: TGCAGTGCTAGAGATAATGGACAGGGGCTTTATGGCTACACCTTC.

The rearrangement uses TRBV5-1 and TRBJ1-4, with D tentatively TRBD1 (5 bases). CDR1 is SGHRS and CDR2 is YFSETQ in the germline V gene. The CDR3 is 13 amino acids. Between the trimmed V and J ends, which lost 3 bases and 8 bases, there was a span of 11 bases. The CDR3 is CASSWDAMEKLFF. Written as DNA, the CDR3 is TGCGCCAGCAGCTGGGACGCCATGGAAAAACTGTTTTTT.

The gene calls are TRBV30 and TRBJ1-1; D is ambiguous. CDR3 length equals 12 residues. V gave up 2 bases and J gave up 1 base, with 5 bases separating them. Per the germline V gene, CDR1 is GTSNPN and CDR2 is SVGIG (reference sequence). The chain's CDR3 is CAWSNPNTEAFF. The CDR3 DNA follows: TGTGCCTGGAGTAACCCGAACACTGAAGCTTTCTTT.

The chain uses TRBV27 and TRBJ2-1; D remains unclear. The germline CDR1 and CDR2 sequences are MNHEY and SMNVEV (reference sequence). V was cut by 2 bases and J by 3 bases, with 20 bases left in between. This CDR3 is built from 18 residues. The CDR3 here is CASSLISGNQPYYNEQFF. CDR3 sequence (DNA): TGTGCCAGCAGTTTAATTTCTGGCAACCAACCCTACTACAATGAGCAGTTCTTC.

The rearrangement uses TRBV29-1 and TRBJ1-1; D not resolved. The CDR3 length is 12 residues. CDR1 SQVTM and CDR2 ANQGSEA come from the germline V gene. V was pared by 4 bases and J by 4 bases, with 10 bases between. The CDR3 spells CSVASKGTEAFF. The DNA for the CDR3 is TGCAGCGTTGCCAGTAAGGGCACTGAAGCTTTCTTT.

The chain uses TRBV7-9 and TRBJ2-5; a possible D gene is TRBD2 (5 bases). V lost 0 bases, J lost 2 bases, and 10 bases lay in between. This CDR3 region has 15 residues. CDR1 and CDR2 (germline): SEHNR, FQNEAQ (reference sequence). CDR3 bases: TGTGCCAGCAGCTTAGCGCTCCGAGGGCAAGAGACCCAGTACTTC. It encodes CASSLALRGQETQYF.